The 29 T cell receptor beta chains below all came from one sample that was sequenced in a study of beta chain features in type 1 diabetes. Reverse transcription of all isolated RNA meant that expressed TCRB transcripts were sequenced. Libraries were prepared by immunoSEQ multiplex PCR; TCRdb keeps only in-frame clonotypes and omits some of them. The data hold 310,000 or so clones, with about 15% observed a single time. These TCRs' antigens remain unknown. General observations from the study: In all four CD4+ subsets, TCRB CDR3 length was significantly, moderately reduced in type 1 diabetes.

The sample taken for sequencing was naive CD4+ T cells from blood. The receptors shown here come from a man aged 18-30 years with type 1 diabetes.

This clone was counted a few times. V and J are TRBV11-2 and TRBJ2-3; a possible D gene is TRBD1 (6 bases). This CDR3 contains 12 residues. The V and J ends lost 5 bases and 8 bases respectively, with 11 bases between them. The V gene's germline CDR1 is SGHAT and CDR2 FQNNGV. The CDR3 DNA reads TGTGCCAGCAGCACCGGGACACCTACGCAGTATTTT. Its translation: CASSTGTPTQYF. The variable domain in full, completed from reference TRBV11-2 and TRBJ2-3, reads EAGVAQSPRYKIIEKRQSVAFWCNPISGHATLYWYQQILGQGPKLLIQFQNNGVVDDSQLPKDRFSAERLKGVDSTLKIQPAKLEDSAVYLCASSTGTPTQYFGPGTRLTVL.

This clone has just a few counts. This sequence joins TRBV2 and TRBJ2-5; tentatively, D is TRBD1 (6 bases). Trimming pared 7 bases from V and 4 bases from J, leaving 13 bases between. The CDR3 is 13 residues long. The germline CDR1 and CDR2 sequences are SNHLY and FYNNEI. The CDR3 loop is CASIQGAGETQYF. The CDR3 nucleotides read TGTGCCAGCATACAGGGAGCAGGAGAGACCCAGTACTTC.

The chain couples TRBV19 to TRBJ2-2, with 9 bases aligning to TRBD1. Germline V gives CDR1 LNHDA, CDR2 SQIVND (reference sequence). The CDR3 extends over 15 amino acids. V shed 3 bases and J 5 bases; nucleotides not matched to a gene: 4. The CDR3 loop reads CASSIIGTGTGELFF. CDR3 DNA: TGTGCCAGTAGTATTATTGGGACAGGGACCGGGGAGCTGTTTTTT.

This chain uses TRBV6-5 with TRBJ2-6, with D unclear. The CDR3 covers 16 residues. Trimming pared 6 bases from V and 0 bases from J, leaving 12 bases between. Germline CDR1 reads MNHEY; CDR2 reads SVGAGI. The CDR3 loop reads CASRYTANSGANVLTF. The CDR3, as DNA: TGTGCCAGCAGATACACAGCTAACTCTGGGGCCAACGTCCTGACTTTC.

This clone appeared a few times. The V gene is TRBV28, the J gene TRBJ2-7, with unresolved D. Trimming pared 6 bases from V and 4 bases from J, leaving 7 bases between. The CDR3 loop spans 11 amino acids. CDR1 MDHEN and CDR2 SYDVKM come from the germline V gene. The CDR3 nucleotides are TGTGCCAGCAGGTTACGTTACGAGCAGTACTTC. Protein: CASRLRYEQYF.

The rearrangement joins TRBV7-2 to TRBJ2-7; tentatively, D is TRBD2 (5 bases). V was shortened by 6 bases and J by 2 bases, with 14 bases between the two germline ends. Germline values: CDR1 SGHTA, CDR2 FQGNSA. CDR3 length: 14 residues. In nucleotides, the CDR3 is TGTGCCAGCAGGCCCGCTCTAGCCGCCTACGAGCAGTACTTC. Protein sequence: CASRPALAAYEQYF.

This clone has just a few counts. The chain uses TRBV5-6 and TRBJ1-1, with TRBD1 matching 9 bases. Germline assignment: CDR1 SGHDT and CDR2 YYEEEE. With 4 bases clipped from V and 1 base from J, the junction kept 5 bases outside the gene matches. The CDR3 contains 15 residues. The CDR3 region has the DNA TGTGCCAGCAGCCCCGACAGGGGGACGAACACTGAAGCTTTCTTT. It codes for CASSPDRGTNTEAFF.

This clone has only a few counts. The rearrangement links TRBV5-1 to TRBJ2-1, with 7 bases lining up with TRBD2. CDR1 is SGHRS, CDR2 YFSETQ, per germline. Losses at the gene ends were 0 bases for V and 9 bases for J; bases not matched to a gene: 3. The CDR3 loop spans 13 amino acids. CDR3 sequence reads: CASSLEGRGEQFF. The DNA of the CDR3 is TGCGCCAGCAGCTTGGAGGGGAGGGGTGAGCAGTTCTTC. The entire variable domain, with the rest obtained from reference TRBV5-1 and TRBJ2-1, is as follows: KAGVTQTPRYLIKTRGQQVTLSCSPISGHRSVSWYQQTPGQGLQFLFEYFSETQRNKGNFPGRFSGRQFSNSRSEMNVSTLELGDSALYLCASSLEGRGEQFFGPGTRLTVL.

The V and J genes are TRBV5-6 and TRBJ1-2; weak D call: TRBD1 (6 bases). Germline V gene data show CDR1 as SGHDT and CDR2 as YYEEEE. The CDR3 is made up of 16 amino acids. Deletions cut 2 bases from V and 4 bases from J, with 18 bases between. CDR3 sequence reads: CASSLLDRDTTYGYTF. Here the CDR3 DNA reads TGTGCCAGCAGCTTACTAGACCGGGACACGACCTATGGCTACACCTTC.

This CDR3 is CASRRQGSYEQYF. In nucleotides, the CDR3 is TGTGCCAGCAGAAGACAGGGTAGTTACGAGCAGTACTTC. This chain joins TRBV28 and TRBJ2-7; 7 bases fit TRBD1. Germline CDR1 MDHEN, CDR2 SYDVKM. V was pared by 6 bases and J by 4 bases, with 6 bases of the junction left unmatched. The CDR3 is 13 residues long.

The gene calls are TRBV6-5 and TRBJ2-1, with D possibly matching TRBD2 (5 bases). V was shortened by 0 bases and J by 8 bases, with 8 bases between the two germline ends. Germline loops: CDR1 MNHEY, CDR2 SVGAGI. CDR3 length: 13 residues. This chain's CDR3 is CASSYSGVHEQFF. CDR3 coding DNA: TGTGCCAGCAGTTACTCCGGGGTCCATGAGCAGTTCTTC.

This clone was detected a few times. The chain carries TRBV6-5 and TRBJ2-2, with D perhaps TRBD2 (6 bases). Germline V lookup: CDR1 MNHEY, CDR2 SVGAGI. The CDR3 is made up of 13 amino acids. Trimming took off 6 bases at V and 5 bases at J, with 10 bases between the two ends. CDR3 protein: CASSRLVTGELFF. CDR3 bases: TGTGCCAGCAGCAGACTAGTTACCGGGGAGCTGTTTTTT.

This clone was observed a handful of times. The chain is built from TRBV5-6 and TRBJ2-5; unclear D gene. Trimming shortened V by 2 bases and J by 4 bases, and 9 bases separated the two germline ends. This CDR3 spans 13 amino acids. Looked up from germline, CDR1 is SGHDT and CDR2 is YYEEEE. CDR3 DNA sequence: TGTGCCAGCAGCTTCGACTTGGGAGAGACCCAGTACTTC. Protein product: CASSFDLGETQYF.

This clone turned up a few times. The CDR3: CASSKGQGRTGELFF. CDR3 bases: TGTGCCAGCAGTAAGGGACAGGGGCGCACCGGGGAGCTGTTTTTT. The chain couples TRBV7-2 to TRBJ2-2; 10 bases align to TRBD1. Looked up from germline, CDR1 is SGHTA and CDR2 is FQGNSA. The V and J ends lost 6 bases and 4 bases, in that order; junction bases with no gene match: 5. The CDR3 runs to 15 residues. The full variable domain, in which reference TRBV7-2 and TRBJ2-2 provide the parts outside the CDR3, is GAGVSQSPSNKVTEKGKDVELRCDPISGHTALYWYRQSLGQGLEFLIYFQGNSAPDKSGLPSDRFSAERTGGSVSTLTIQRTQQEDSAVYLCASSKGQGRTGELFFGEGSRLTVL.

V gene TRBV9 combines with J gene TRBJ2-5, with 10 nucleotides matching TRBD1. The ends lost 4 bases at V and 1 base at J; junction bases unmatched: 7. The CDR3 loop spans 16 amino acids. CDR1 and CDR2 from the germline V gene are SGDLS and YYNGEE. The CDR3, as DNA: TGTGCCAGCAGCAGATCGACAGGGGGCTTCCAAGAGACCCAGTACTTC. It is translated as CASSRSTGGFQETQYF.

The gene calls are TRBV19 and TRBJ2-1; D gene ambiguous. From germline, CDR1 is LNHDA and CDR2 SQIVND (reference sequence). Trimming removed 6 bases at V and 5 bases at J, with 14 bases between. The CDR3 length is 14 residues. This CDR3 reads CASSPNRVNNEQFF. DNA for the CDR3: TGTGCCAGTAGCCCCAACCGGGTCAACAATGAGCAGTTCTTC.

This clone was recorded only once. The chain combines TRBV11-2 with TRBJ2-2; 9 nucleotides line up with TRBD2. Losses at the gene ends were 7 bases for V and 6 bases for J; bases not matched to a gene: 21. CDR1 and CDR2 (germline): SGHAT, FQNNGV. This CDR3 region has 19 residues. CDR3 region: CASTLLLSGSRRIPGELFF. CDR3 nucleotide sequence: TGTGCCAGCACCCTACTTCTTAGCGGGAGCCGTCGGATTCCCGGGGAGCTGTTTTTT.

CDR3 DNA: TGTGCCAGCTCCCCTCCAGACAGGCAAGAGACCCAGTACTTC. Protein product: CASSPPDRQETQYF. This rearrangement joins TRBV18 to TRBJ2-5; D perhaps matches TRBD1 (6 bases). The germline V and J ends were trimmed by 6 bases and 2 bases, with 13 bases remaining between them. From germline, CDR1 is KGHSH and CDR2 LQKENI. CDR3 length equals 14 residues.

CDR3 region: CASSQRGSYEQYF. The CDR3, as DNA: TGTGCCAGCAGCCAACGAGGGTCCTACGAGCAGTACTTC. The rearrangement joins TRBV7-2 to TRBJ2-7; TRBD2 is a possible D gene (5 bases). CDR3 length: 13 residues. CDR1 is SGHTA, CDR2 FQGNSA, per germline. V lost 5 bases to trimming and J lost 1 base, with 9 bases between them.

This clone was observed a few times. This sequence joins TRBV7-9 and TRBJ2-7, with 7 bases identical to TRBD2. The trim removed 5 bases at V and 3 bases at J, leaving 4 bases unmatched. The CDR3 spans 13 residues. CDR1 SEHNR and CDR2 FQNEAQ come from the germline V gene (reference sequence). CDR3 sequence reads: CASSRGGFYEQYF. In nucleotides, the CDR3 is TGTGCCAGCAGCCGGGGAGGGTTCTACGAGCAGTACTTC.

To note about this clone: Other nucleotide sequences from this sample produce the same CDR3. The rearrangement links TRBV5-1 to TRBJ1-1; perhaps TRBD1 as D (6 bases). V was clipped by 5 bases and J by 3 bases, with 8 bases between them. This CDR3 contains 12 residues. Germline assignment: CDR1 SGHRS and CDR2 YFSETQ. This CDR3 is CASRGGDTEAFF. The DNA of the CDR3 is TGCGCCAGCAGAGGGGGGGACACTGAAGCTTTCTTT.

This clone appeared a few times. The chain recombines TRBV29-1 with TRBJ2-1, with TRBD2 matching 9 bases. CDR1 and CDR2 (germline): SQVTM, ANQGSEA. The CDR3 has 13 amino acids. DNA of the CDR3: TGCAGTAAATCTAGCGGGGCTTACAATGAGCAGTTCTTC. Translating it yields CSKSSGAYNEQFF.

The chain recombines TRBV18 with TRBJ2-1; D is possibly TRBD1 (5 bases). The V end lost 5 bases, the J end lost 7 bases, and 18 bases lay between the germline ends. The CDR3 consists of 15 residues. The germline CDR1 and CDR2 sequences are KGHSH and LQKENI. The CDR3 loop reads CASSDVAGMLNEQFF. CDR3 coding DNA: TGTGCCAGCTCAGACGTAGCAGGGATGCTGAATGAGCAGTTCTTC.

V gene TRBV29-1 combines with J gene TRBJ1-1; 8 nucleotides match TRBD1. J gave up 1 base and V 7 bases, and 5 bases lay outside the gene matches. Germline V CDR1 and CDR2: SQVTM, ANQGSEA. The CDR3 is 13 amino acids. CDR3 coding DNA: TGCAGCGGACAGGGGTTGGGGAACACTGAAGCTTTCTTT. Protein product: CSGQGLGNTEAFF. Using reference TRBV29-1 and TRBJ1-1 for the parts outside the CDR3, the full variable domain is SAVISQKPSRDICQRGTSLTIQCQVDSQVTMMFWYRQQPGQSLTLIATANQGSEATYESGFVIDKFPISRPNLTFSTLTVSNMSPEDSSIYLCSGQGLGNTEAFFGQGTRLTVV.

This clone has a handful of counts. The chain links TRBV6-6 to TRBJ1-2; the D gene is possibly TRBD1 (5 bases). CDR1 and CDR2 from the germline V gene are MNHNY and SVGAGI (reference sequence). Trimming removed 7 bases at V and 4 bases at J, with 19 bases between. The CDR3 runs 15 residues. CDR3 protein: CASTERGGGTYGYTF. CDR3 bases: TGTGCCAGCACCGAACGCGGGGGTGGGACCTATGGCTACACCTTC.

This chain links TRBV7-2 with TRBJ1-2, with D possibly TRBD1 on 5 matching bases. CDR1 and CDR2 from the germline V gene are SGHTA and FQGNSA. This CDR3 has 13 amino acids. The V end was cut by 5 bases, the J end by 6 bases, with 13 bases between. CDR3: CASSRSGMNGYTF. The DNA of the CDR3 is TGTGCCAGCAGCCGCTCAGGGATGAATGGCTACACCTTC.

This clone was observed a few times. The J gene is TRBJ1-1, the V gene TRBV6-5; TRBD1 is a possible D gene (6 bases). Trimming removed 3 bases at V and 7 bases at J, with 9 bases between. Germline-derived CDR1 and CDR2 are MNHEY and SVGAGI. The CDR3 runs 12 residues. This CDR3 reads CASSYRGNEAFF. The CDR3 DNA follows: TGTGCCAGCAGTTATAGGGGGAATGAAGCTTTCTTT.

This clone was counted between two and nine times. The V and J genes are TRBV21-1 and TRBJ2-7; no check of the table's D call, TRBD1, against the DNA was made. TRBV21-1 is recorded as a pseudogene. The length of the CDR3 is 16 residues. In nucleotides, the CDR3 is TGTGCCAGCAGCAATTCCGCGGTAAACAGGGGCTACGAGCAGTACTTC. This encodes CASSNSAVNRGYEQYF.

This clone was picked up a small number of times. The J gene is TRBJ1-2, the V gene TRBV7-2; 8 positions agree with TRBD1. Germline V gene lookup returns CDR1 SGHTA and CDR2 FQGNSA. Trimming cost V 5 bases and J 2 bases; bases outside gene matches: 1. The CDR3 consists of 13 residues. The CDR3 DNA follows: TGTGCCAGCAGCAGGACAGGGAACTATGGCTACACCTTC. Translated: CASSRTGNYGYTF.